This T cell receptor beta chain stems from a study of beta chain features in type 1 diabetes. General observations from the study: Possibly, sequencing cDNA over-represented cells that had high TCR expression levels.

The entirety of the isolated RNA underwent reverse transcription, so expressed TCRB transcripts were sequenced. Naive, central memory and regulatory T cell samples averaged about 3.4 million reads. The repertoire was sequenced with immunoSEQ multiplex PCR; TCRdb's copy has only in-frame clones and lacks some. There are roughly 300,000 clones in the sample; under 8.5% occur only once, and approximately 0.44% lies in the top ten. This clone was counted only a few times. The antigen remains unidentified. The germline V gene has CDR1 MDHEN and CDR2 SYDVKM. CDR3 length equals 14 residues. V gave up 4 bases and J gave up 5 bases; unmatched junction bases: 6.

The rearrangement links TRBV28 to TRBJ2-5; TRBD1 matches 8 bases. Sequenced: central memory CD4+ T cells from blood. The clonotype was recovered from a woman in her late teens or twenties in good health. For the CDR3, the DNA is TGTGCCAGCAGTTCGCCGGACAGGGATGAGACCCAGTACTTC. Translated, it gives CASSSPDRDETQYF.